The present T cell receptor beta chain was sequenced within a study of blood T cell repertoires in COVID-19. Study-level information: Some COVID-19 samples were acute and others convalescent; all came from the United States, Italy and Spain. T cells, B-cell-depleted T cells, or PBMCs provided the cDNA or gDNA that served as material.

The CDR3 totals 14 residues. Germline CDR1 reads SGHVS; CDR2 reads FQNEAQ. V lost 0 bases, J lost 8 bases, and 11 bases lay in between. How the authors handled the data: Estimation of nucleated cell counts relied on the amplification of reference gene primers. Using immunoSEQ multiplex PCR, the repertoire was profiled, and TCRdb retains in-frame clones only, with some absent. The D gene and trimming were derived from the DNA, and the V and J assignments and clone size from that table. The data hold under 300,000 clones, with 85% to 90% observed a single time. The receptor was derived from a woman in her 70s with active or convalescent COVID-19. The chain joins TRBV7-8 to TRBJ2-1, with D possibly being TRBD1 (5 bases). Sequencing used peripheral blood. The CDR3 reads CASSLAGVLDEQFF. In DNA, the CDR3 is TGTGCCAGCAGCTTAGCAGGGGTACTGGATGAGCAGTTCTTC.